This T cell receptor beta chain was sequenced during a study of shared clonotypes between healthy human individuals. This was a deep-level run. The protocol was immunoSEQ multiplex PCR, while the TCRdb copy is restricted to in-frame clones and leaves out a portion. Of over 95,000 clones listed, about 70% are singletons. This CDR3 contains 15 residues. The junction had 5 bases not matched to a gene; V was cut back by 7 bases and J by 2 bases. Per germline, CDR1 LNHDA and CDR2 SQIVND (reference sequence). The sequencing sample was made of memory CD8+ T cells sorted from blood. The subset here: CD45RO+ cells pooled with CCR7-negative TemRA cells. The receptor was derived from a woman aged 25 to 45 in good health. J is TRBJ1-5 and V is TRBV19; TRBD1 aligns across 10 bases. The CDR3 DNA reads TGTGCCAGTACCCGGACAGGGGGAGGCAATCAGCCCCAGCATTTT. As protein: CASTRTGGGNQPQHF.